The 29 T cell receptor beta chains below were found in one sample sequenced in a study of blood T cell repertoires in COVID-19. Here immunoSEQ multiplex PCR was the method, and the copy in TCRdb shows in-frame clones only, minus some. This repertoire shows 260,000 or so clones, roughly 88% found once; its top ten account for around 1.3%. The sequenced material came from PBMCs or T cells enriched from blood (not recorded which). These TCRs come from a woman in her thirties or forties with acute COVID-19.

The V gene is TRBV6-4, the J gene TRBJ2-7; D is ambiguous. V lost 6 bases to trimming and J lost 3 bases, with 6 bases between them. Germline V gene sequence: CDR1 MRHNA, CDR2 SNTAGT. The CDR3 has 11 amino acids. The CDR3 loop is CASRDRYEQYF. The CDR3 DNA is TGTGCCAGCAGGGACCGCTACGAGCAGTACTTC.

The chain couples TRBV18 to TRBJ1-2; D is perhaps TRBD1 (6 bases). The germline CDR1 and CDR2 sequences are KGHSH and LQKENI. The V and J ends lost 2 bases and 8 bases respectively, with 21 bases between them. The CDR3 covers 16 residues. CDR3 sequence (DNA): TGTGCCAGCTCACCAGAGTACAGGGTAGATTCGTGGGGCTACACCTTC. Translation: CASSPEYRVDSWGYTF.

J is TRBJ1-2 and V is TRBV18; 7 bases fit TRBD1. This CDR3 contains 15 residues. The V gene end was trimmed by 3 bases and the J gene end by 7 bases; junction bases not matched to a gene: 11. Per the germline V gene, CDR1 is KGHSH and CDR2 is LQKENI. For the CDR3, the DNA is TGTGCCAGCTCACCTTCACGAGACAGGGTGGGTGGCTACACCTTC. It yields the protein CASSPSRDRVGGYTF. Drawing the rest from reference TRBV18 and TRBJ1-2, the complete variable domain is NAGVMQNPRHLVRRRGQEARLRCSPMKGHSHVYWYRQLPEEGLKFMVYLQKENIIDESGMPKERFSAEFPKEGPSILRIQQVVRGDSAAYFCASSPSRDRVGGYTFGSGTRLTVV.

This chain links TRBV19 with TRBJ2-7; perhaps TRBD1 as D (6 bases). CDR1 and CDR2 from the germline V gene are LNHDA and SQIVND (reference sequence). Trimming left V 4 bases short and J 3 bases short, with 10 bases between. This CDR3 is built from 13 residues. This CDR3 is CASSNRVGYEQYF. The DNA for the CDR3 is TGTGCCAGTAGTAACAGGGTGGGCTACGAGCAGTACTTC.

This chain uses TRBV7-2 with TRBJ2-1, with D unresolved. This CDR3 is 15 amino acids long. V shed 1 base and J shed 6 bases, with 13 bases lying between them. The germline CDR1 and CDR2 sequences are SGHTA and FQGNSA. The chain's CDR3 is CASSLDSLFLNEQFF. CDR3 bases: TGTGCCAGCAGCTTAGACTCACTATTCCTCAATGAGCAGTTCTTC.

This chain links TRBV6-5 with TRBJ1-1; 7 bases line up with TRBD1. With 5 bases clipped from V and 7 bases from J, the junction kept 10 bases outside the gene matches. Looked up from germline, CDR1 is MNHEY and CDR2 is SVGAGI. CDR3 size: 14 residues. Here the CDR3 reads CASSISGTASEAFF. CDR3 DNA sequence: TGTGCCAGCAGTATATCCGGGACAGCAAGTGAAGCTTTCTTT.

This chain joins TRBV9 and TRBJ1-5; the D gene is possibly TRBD1 (5 bases). This CDR3 region has 15 residues. Germline V gene data show CDR1 as SGDLS and CDR2 as YYNGEE. The V end lost 0 bases, the J end lost 7 bases, and 14 bases lay between the germline ends. The CDR3 reads CASSVGGAVGQPQHF. The DNA of the CDR3 is TGTGCCAGCAGCGTAGGTGGGGCAGTAGGACAGCCCCAGCATTTT.

This chain connects TRBV29-1 to TRBJ1-4, with D possibly TRBD1 on 5 matching bases. Germline lookup yields CDR1 SQVTM and CDR2 ANQGSEA. There are 13 residues in the CDR3. V lost 5 bases, J lost 4 bases, and 11 bases lay in between. The DNA of the CDR3 is TGCAGCGTTTCAAGTCAGGGTAATGAAAAACTGTTTTTT. Translation: CSVSSQGNEKLFF.

This chain joins TRBV28 and TRBJ2-1, with 10 nucleotides matching TRBD2. In germline, CDR1 is MDHEN, CDR2 SYDVKM. V lost 5 bases and J lost 7; bases outside the gene matches: 11. This CDR3 spans 16 amino acids. In nucleotides, the CDR3 is TGTGCCAGCAGTCAACCGGCTAGCGGGAGTAGAAATGAGCAGTTCTTC. This sequence encodes CASSQPASGSRNEQFF. Looking up the rest from reference TRBV28 and TRBJ2-1 gives the full variable domain: DVKVTQSSRYLVKRTGEKVFLECVQDMDHENMFWYRQDPGLGLRLIYFSYDVKMKEKGDIPEGYSVSREKKERFSLILESASTNQTSMYLCASSQPASGSRNEQFFGPGTRLTVL.

The sample holds one count of this clone. Germline is not matched at one junction end, which may reflect a read error. The chain links TRBV6-2 or TRBV6-3 to TRBJ1-1, with 10 bases matching TRBD1. The CDR3 is 16 residues long. Germline V lookup: CDR1 MNHEY, CDR2 SVGEGT. The CDR3 loop reads CASSNSRTGGPTEAFF. CDR3 in DNA: TGTGCCAGCAGTAACTCCCGGACAGGGGGGCCCACTGAAGCTTTCTTT.

The V and J genes are TRBV5-1 and TRBJ1-5, with 7 bases that match TRBD1. The V and J ends lost 0 bases and 6 bases, in that order; junction bases with no gene match: 6. The CDR3 length is 15 residues. CDR1 SGHRS and CDR2 YFSETQ come from the germline V gene. CDR3: CASSLGPAGGQPQHF. The CDR3 DNA follows: TGCGCCAGCAGCTTGGGTCCGGCAGGGGGTCAGCCCCAGCATTTT.

The chain links TRBV2 to TRBJ1-1; D is unresolved. From germline, CDR1 is SNHLY and CDR2 FYNNEI. This CDR3 contains 14 residues. V dropped 2 bases and J dropped 1 base, with 8 bases sitting between them. Here the CDR3 reads CASSEPSGNTEAFF. The DNA for the CDR3 is TGTGCCAGCAGTGAACCGAGCGGGAACACTGAAGCTTTCTTT.

The chain is built from TRBV2 and TRBJ2-1; D might be TRBD2 (6 bases). V was pared by 6 bases and J by 8 bases, with 17 bases between. This CDR3 region has 14 residues. Germline values: CDR1 SNHLY, CDR2 FYNNEI. CDR3 loop: CASRGTLVVDEQFF. CDR3 DNA: TGTGCCAGCAGAGGGACTCTCGTTGTGGATGAGCAGTTCTTC.

In its sample, this clone was seen once. This chain links TRBV15 with TRBJ1-4, with D hard to call. This CDR3 comprises 15 residues. Trimming pared 0 bases from V and 4 bases from J, leaving 9 bases between. The germline V gene encodes CDR1 LNHNV and CDR2 YYDKDF (reference sequence). The CDR3 DNA reads TGTGCCACCAGCAGAGATCTCGGGATTAATGAAAAACTGTTTTTT. Protein: CATSRDLGINEKLFF. Full variable domain (remainder filled in from reference TRBV15 and TRBJ1-4): DAMVIQNPRYQVTQFGKPVTLSCSQTLNHNVMYWYQQKSSQAPKLLFHYYDKDFNNEADTPDNFQSRRPNTSFCFLDIRSPGLGDTAMYLCATSRDLGINEKLFFGSGTQLSVL.

The chain carries TRBV24-1 and TRBJ2-2; possibly TRBD1 for D (9 bases). The length of the CDR3 is 17 residues. Germline-derived CDR1 and CDR2 are KGHDR and SFDVKD. Trimming stripped 2 bases from V and 3 bases from J, with 15 bases between. CDR3 loop: CATSDSGGTGHTGELFF. The CDR3 region has the DNA TGTGCCACCAGTGATTCGGGAGGGACAGGGCACACCGGGGAGCTGTTTTTT.

V is TRBV19 and J is TRBJ1-1, with D possibly matching TRBD1 (6 bases). The germline CDR1 and CDR2 sequences are LNHDA and SQIVND (reference sequence). V was pared by 9 bases and J by 3 bases, with 17 bases between. The CDR3 totals 14 residues. The CDR3 nucleotides are TGTGCCAGCGAAGTGACAGGACGGGACACTGAAGCTTTCTTT. It encodes CASEVTGRDTEAFF.

This chain uses TRBV2 with TRBJ2-7; possible D gene TRBD1, 6 bases. Germline lookup yields CDR1 SNHLY and CDR2 FYNNEI. The CDR3 contains 15 residues. V shed 4 bases and J shed 3 bases, with 16 bases lying between them. The CDR3 sequence: CASSASGTTGYEQYF. The CDR3 coding sequence is TGTGCCAGCAGTGCGTCCGGGACAACTGGCTACGAGCAGTACTTC.

V and J are TRBV30 and TRBJ2-5, with a tentative D call TRBD2 (6 bases). Germline CDR1 and CDR2: GTSNPN and SVGIG (reference sequence). The CDR3 has 14 amino acids. Between the trimmed V and J ends, which lost 3 bases and 5 bases, there was a span of 16 bases. DNA for the CDR3: TGTGCCTGGAGGAGACTAGGCCGAGACGAGACCCAGTACTTC. Its translation: CAWRRLGRDETQYF.

The chain carries TRBV12-5 and TRBJ2-5, with 9 positions matching TRBD2. V shed 6 bases, J shed 4 bases, and the junction held 12 bases outside the gene matches. Germline-derived CDR1 and CDR2 are LGHNT and FRNRAP. The CDR3 contains 16 residues. The DNA of the CDR3 is TGTGCTAGTGGAATGGGGGCTAGCGGGATAGGAGAGACCCAGTACTTC. It encodes CASGMGASGIGETQYF.

The chain recombines TRBV7-9 with TRBJ1-2; D is perhaps TRBD1 (6 bases). Germline V gene sequence: CDR1 SEHNR, CDR2 FQNEAQ (reference sequence). The CDR3 sequence is 17 residues long. The V and J ends lost 1 base and 0 bases respectively, with 15 bases between them. DNA for the CDR3: TGTGCCAGCAGCTTAGAGTCGGGACACTCAACTAACTATGGCTACACCTTC. This gives the protein CASSLESGHSTNYGYTF.

The chain joins TRBV5-6 to TRBJ1-2; 8 bases match TRBD1. The germline V gene has CDR1 SGHDT and CDR2 YYEEEE. This CDR3 has 13 residues. Germline trimming cut 4 bases from V and 6 bases from J; bases unmatched to any gene: 5. In DNA form, the CDR3 reads TGTGCCAGCAGCAGGACAGGGACCCATGGCTACACCTTC. Translating it yields CASSRTGTHGYTF.

The table lists this clone with a count of one. The chain uses TRBV3-1 (or the pseudogene TRBV3-2) and TRBJ2-1; 9 nucleotides match TRBD2. J lost 6 bases, V lost 0 bases, and 12 bases had no gene match. Germline CDR1 reads LGHDT; CDR2 reads YNNKEL (reference sequence). The CDR3 sequence is 18 residues long. The CDR3 nucleotides read TGTGCCAGCAGCCAAGATCACCCTTTTCGCGGGAGGGCCAATGAGCAGTTCTTC. Translated: CASSQDHPFRGRANEQFF.

The count of this clone is one. V gene TRBV5-1 combines with J gene TRBJ1-2; D is unresolved. The CDR3 covers 15 residues. Germline assignment: CDR1 SGHRS and CDR2 YFSETQ. Trimming shortened V by 0 bases and J by 3 bases, and 12 bases separated the two germline ends. CDR3: CASSLGTERYYGYTF. CDR3 DNA: TGCGCCAGCAGCTTGGGCACAGAACGATACTATGGCTACACCTTC.

This clone was seen only once. This CDR3 reads CASSARDSYEQYV. The CDR3 coding sequence is TGCGCCAGCAGTGCTCGGGACAGCTACGAGCAGTACGTC. J is TRBJ2-7 and V is TRBV10-2; 7 bases match TRBD1. CDR1 and CDR2 from the germline V gene are WSHSY and SAAADI. The CDR3 totals 13 residues. The V segment lost 4 bases and the J segment 3 bases; nucleotides outside the gene matches: 3.

This sequence joins TRBV5-1 and TRBJ2-5; TRBD2 aligns across 8 bases. The CDR3 length is 17 residues. Germline V lookup: CDR1 SGHRS, CDR2 YFSETQ. J was trimmed by 1 base and V by 3 bases; bases with no gene match: 11. The CDR3 DNA follows: TGCGCCAGCAGCTCTGGGACTCTGAGCGGGAGCCAAGAGACCCAGTACTTC. This sequence encodes CASSSGTLSGSQETQYF.

The chain employs TRBV19 and TRBJ1-2, with 8 bases that match TRBD1. The CDR3 totals 13 residues. Trimming removed 4 bases from V and 3 bases from J; junction bases left unmatched: 1. Germline V gene lookup returns CDR1 LNHDA and CDR2 SQIVND (reference sequence). CDR3 DNA sequence: TGTGCCAGTAGTACGGGACAGGACTATGGCTACACCTTC. Translation gives CASSTGQDYGYTF.

Written as DNA, the CDR3 is TGTGCCAGCTCACCAGCAGGGGGCTATGACGAGCAGTACTTC. It codes for CASSPAGGYDEQYF. This sequence joins TRBV18 and TRBJ2-7; TRBD1 aligns across 8 bases. CDR3 length: 14 amino acids. Per germline, CDR1 KGHSH and CDR2 LQKENI. V was clipped by 2 bases and J by 5 bases; unmatched bases: 5.

This clone was picked up one time. The junction departs from germline at one end; a sequencing error may be responsible. The genes are TRBV28 and TRBJ2-7; D call uncertain. The CDR3 runs 12 residues. CDR1 MDHEN and CDR2 SYDVKM come from the germline V gene. CDR3 loop: CASSFNADLAVF. For the CDR3, the DNA is TGTGCCAGCAGTTTTAACGCAGATCTTGCCGTGTTC.

V usage is TRBV6-5 and J usage is TRBJ1-1; D is perhaps TRBD1 (5 bases). Trimming took off 6 bases at V and 5 bases at J, with 13 bases between the two ends. The CDR3 has 13 amino acids. Germline assignment: CDR1 MNHEY and CDR2 SVGAGI. CDR3 nucleotide sequence: TGTGCCAGCAGATTGGGGCTGGGGACTGAAGCTTTCTTT. It codes for CASRLGLGTEAFF.